These 17 T cell receptor beta chains came from one sample sequenced in a study of post-analysis software for immune sequencing data. Findings of the study overall: TRBV segments more frequent in patients than in controls numbered roughly 5 and included TRBV5-6, TRBV5-1 and TRBV20-1.

Their recognized antigens are unknown. Tagging with unique molecular identifiers was a feature of the TCR beta cDNA libraries. TCRdb passed the PCR reads through MiXCR, listing each CDR3 protein once. The sample lists about 820,000 distinct CDR3 sequences, roughly 50% occurring once. Specimen: blood. The source is a girl aged 5 to 17 with multiple sclerosis.

This chain links TRBV27 with TRBJ2-1; D call uncertain. Looked up from germline, CDR1 is MNHEY and CDR2 is SMNVEV (reference sequence). The CDR3 spans 13 residues. V was shortened by 0 bases and J by 4 bases, with 4 bases between the two germline ends. The CDR3 loop is CASSLSYYNEQFF. CDR3 sequence (DNA): TGTGCCAGCAGTTTATCCTATTACAATGAGCAGTTCTTC.

CDR3 nucleotide sequence: TGTGCCAGCAGCTTAGGTGGGCAGCCCAGACACGAGCAGTACTTC. As protein: CASSLGGQPRHEQYF. This rearrangement joins TRBV7-9 to TRBJ2-5, with no clear D. Matching the DNA end better, TRBJ2-7 makes the J call doubtful. Germline V gene sequence: CDR1 SEHNR, CDR2 FQNEAQ (reference sequence). The CDR3 covers 15 residues.

The chain recombines TRBV12-3 or TRBV12-4 with TRBJ2-7; 9 bases match TRBD2. V shed 3 bases, J shed 3 bases, and the junction held 15 bases outside the gene matches. The CDR3 extends over 18 amino acids. Here the CDR3 reads CASSLGLLLAGEIYEQYF. The CDR3 DNA reads as TGTGCCAGCAGTTTGGGCCTCTTACTAGCGGGTGAGATCTACGAGCAGTACTTC.

This chain connects TRBV12-3 or TRBV12-4 to TRBJ2-7; D unresolved. CDR3 size: 13 residues. Trimming pared 5 bases from V and 1 base from J, leaving 9 bases between. The CDR3 sequence is CASSLIPSYEQYF. CDR3 sequence (DNA): TGTGCCAGCAGTCTAATCCCTTCCTACGAGCAGTACTTC.

This sequence joins TRBV30 and TRBJ1-6; D remains ambiguous. Trimming removed 1 base at V and 9 bases at J, with 7 bases between. Germline-derived CDR1 and CDR2 are GTSNPN and SVGIG (reference sequence). This CDR3 is 12 amino acids long. This CDR3 is CAWSDSSSPLHF. The CDR3 DNA follows: TGTGCCTGGAGTGATTCTAGTTCACCCCTCCACTTT. Variable domain in full (rest from reference TRBV30 and TRBJ1-6): SQTIHQWPATLVQPVGSPLSLECTVEGTSNPNLYWYRQAAGRGLQLLFYSVGIGQISSEVPQNLSASRPQDRQFILSSKKLLLSDSGFYLCAWSDSSSPLHFGNGTRLTVT.

The rearrangement uses TRBV27 and TRBJ2-4; perhaps TRBD1 as D (5 bases). The germline V gene has CDR1 MNHEY and CDR2 SMNVEV (reference sequence). V was clipped by 7 bases and J by 0 bases, with 25 bases between them. The CDR3 runs to 19 residues. CDR3 loop: CASNNALAPKGIAKNIQYF. Written as DNA, the CDR3 is TGTGCCAGCAACAACGCCTTGGCCCCCAAGGGGATAGCCAAAAACATTCAGTACTTC.

The chain combines TRBV20-1 with TRBJ2-7, with TRBD2 matching 9 bases. The V gene end was trimmed by 0 bases and the J gene end by 2 bases; junction bases not matched to a gene: 5. The CDR3 has 15 amino acids. Per germline, CDR1 DFQATT and CDR2 SNEGSKA (reference sequence). In DNA, the CDR3 is TGCAGTGCTAGAGAGGGGGCTAGCGGGGCCTACGAGCAGTACTTC. Translating gives CSAREGASGAYEQYF.

The chain joins TRBV5-1 to TRBJ2-6; D gene ambiguous. Germline CDR1 and CDR2: SGHRS and YFSETQ. Deletions cut 5 bases from V and 4 bases from J, with 13 bases between. This CDR3 has 15 amino acids. The CDR3 DNA reads TGCGCCAGCAGAAATGCCGAGAGCGGGGCCAACGTCCTGACTTTC. Translating it yields CASRNAESGANVLTF.

V is TRBV20-1 and J is TRBJ2-5; D is unclear. Germline CDR1 DFQATT, CDR2 SNEGSKA (reference sequence). The CDR3 totals 11 residues. Trimming took 3 bases from V and 5 from J, leaving 7 bases between them. This chain's CDR3 is CSASPTETQYF. The CDR3 bases are TGCAGTGCTAGCCCGACGGAGACCCAGTACTTC.

This clonotype appeared a single time. This chain connects TRBV7-3 to TRBJ2-1; TRBD1 matches 8 bases. Germline-derived CDR1 and CDR2 are SGHTA and FQGTGA. The J segment lost 2 bases and the V segment lost 0 bases, leaving 9 bases of the junction unmatched. The CDR3 extends over 18 amino acids. The CDR3 DNA reads TGTGCCAGCAGCTTAACGGGGAGACAGGGGATCGCCTACAATGAGCAGTTCTTC. It translates to CASSLTGRQGIAYNEQFF.

This clonotype was counted between two and nine times. The chain couples TRBV27 to TRBJ2-1; unclear D gene. V was pared by 1 base and J by 3 bases, with 7 bases between. CDR1 and CDR2 from the germline V gene are MNHEY and SMNVEV (reference sequence). This CDR3 region has 14 residues. The CDR3 sequence: CASSLLGNYNEQFF. The DNA of the CDR3 is TGTGCCAGCAGTTTATTGGGAAACTACAATGAGCAGTTCTTC.

The chain employs TRBV12-3 or TRBV12-4 and TRBJ2-7; D is possibly TRBD1 or TRBD2 (5 bases each). CDR3 length: 16 residues. V was pared by 5 bases and J by 1 base, with 18 bases between. The chain's CDR3 is CASSKNRDASSYEQYF. CDR3 in DNA: TGTGCCAGCAGTAAAAACCGGGACGCCTCTTCCTACGAGCAGTACTTC.

In this sample, this clonotype turned up a few times. The chain employs TRBV7-6 and TRBJ2-7, with D uncertain. The V and J ends lost 1 base and 2 bases respectively, with 9 bases between them. CDR3 size: 14 residues. Germline V gene data show CDR1 as SGHVS and CDR2 as FNYEAQ. DNA for the CDR3: TGTGCCAGCAGCTTAGGGCAGAATACCTACGAGCAGTACTTC. Translated, it gives CASSLGQNTYEQYF.

This chain uses TRBV5-1 with TRBJ2-5; TRBD1 is a possible D gene (6 bases). Germline-derived CDR1 and CDR2 are SGHRS and YFSETQ. The ends were cut back, 4 bases at V and 5 bases at J, with 12 bases in the middle. This CDR3 has 13 residues. The CDR3 nucleotides read TGCGCCAGCAGCGCCGGACAGACGGAGACCCAGTACTTC. Translation: CASSAGQTETQYF.

The rearrangement uses TRBV11-2 and TRBJ2-1, with D unresolved. CDR1 is SGHAT and CDR2 is FQNNGV in the germline V gene. Trimming left V 5 bases short and J 0 bases short, with 8 bases between. The CDR3 runs to 14 residues. The CDR3, as DNA: TGTGCCAGCAGCCTGCTACCCTCCTACAATGAGCAGTTCTTC. Its translation is CASSLLPSYNEQFF.

The V and J genes are TRBV20-1 and TRBJ1-2; D gene uncertain. Looked up from germline, CDR1 is DFQATT and CDR2 is SNEGSKA (reference sequence). The length of the CDR3 is 14 residues. The V gene lost 3 bases and the J gene lost 0 bases, with 11 bases spanning the gap. The CDR3 is CSASRHAANYGYTF. DNA for the CDR3: TGCAGTGCTAGTAGGCACGCCGCTAACTATGGCTACACCTTC.

The rearrangement joins TRBV7-4 to TRBJ2-4; 7 positions match TRBD2. Germline CDR1 SGHVT, CDR2 SQSDAQ. CDR3 length: 15 residues. The trim removed 3 bases at V and 3 bases at J, leaving 5 bases unmatched. CDR3 in amino acids: CASSFGGRGKNIQYF. Written as DNA, the CDR3 is TGTGCCAGCAGCTTCGGCGGGAGAGGCAAAAACATTCAGTACTTC.